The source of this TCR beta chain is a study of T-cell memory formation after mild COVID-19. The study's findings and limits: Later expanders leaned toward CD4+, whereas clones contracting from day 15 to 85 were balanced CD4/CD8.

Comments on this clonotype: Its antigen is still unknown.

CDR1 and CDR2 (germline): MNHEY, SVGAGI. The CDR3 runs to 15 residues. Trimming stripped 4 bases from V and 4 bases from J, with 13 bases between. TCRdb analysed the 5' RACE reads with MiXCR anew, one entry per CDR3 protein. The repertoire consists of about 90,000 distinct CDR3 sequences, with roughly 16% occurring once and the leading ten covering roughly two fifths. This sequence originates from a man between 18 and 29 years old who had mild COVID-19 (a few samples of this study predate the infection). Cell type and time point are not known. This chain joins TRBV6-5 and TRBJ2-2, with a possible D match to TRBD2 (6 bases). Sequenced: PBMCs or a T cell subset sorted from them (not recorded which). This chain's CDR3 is CASSLGTLPTGELFF. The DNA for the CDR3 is TGTGCCAGCAGTTTAGGGACTTTACCCACCGGGGAGCTGTTTTTT.